This is a list of T cell receptor beta chains from one sample in a study of blood T cells in healthy people across ages. In TCRdb, the 5' RACE reads were re-called with MiXCR into one record per CDR3 protein. The sample records roughly 930,000 distinct CDR3 sequences, roughly 52% being singletons. Specimen: blood. All receptors derive from a man in his thirties or forties in good health. The CDR3 runs from the conserved cysteine through the conserved F or W. The D gene is left open where the match is weak. Part of the rows lack a size; the others show once, few, many or a class for expanded clones.

few | TRBD1 | TRBJ2-7 | TRBV29-1 | 13 | TGCAGCGTTGTTAACAGGGGCTCCTACGAGCAGTACTTC | CSVVNRGSYEQYF
. | . | TRBJ1-5 | TRBV12-3/TRBV12-4 | 15 | TGTGCCAGCACCCCGAGGGGTTATAGCAATCAGCCCCAGCATTTT | CASTPRGYSNQPQHF
once | . | TRBJ2-7 | TRBV14 | 14 | TGTGCCAGCAGCCAAGATCAGGCCTCCTACGAGCAGTACTTC | CASSQDQASYEQYF
few | TRBD1 | TRBJ1-5 | TRBV7-2 | 13 | TGTGCCAGCAGCCCGGGACAGACTCATCCCCAGCATTTT | CASSPGQTHPQHF
few | . | TRBJ2-7 | TRBV2 | 12 | TGTGCCAGCAGGATGGGGGTTGCCGAGCAGTACTTC | CASRMGVAEQYF
few | . | TRBJ2-1 | TRBV27 | 15 | TGTGCCAGCCTTGGGGCAACGAGCTCCTACAATGAGCAGTTCTTC | CASLGATSSYNEQFF
. | TRBD1 | TRBJ2-7 | TRBV7-3 | 17 | TGTGCCAGCAGCTTATACGGTAGGGGACAGCCAGACCACGAGCAGTACTTC | CASSLYGRGQPDHEQYF
. | TRBD1 | TRBJ1-2 | TRBV7-8 | 16 | TGTGCCAGCAGCTTACAGGGGGCCCGGAATTACTATGGCTACACCTTC | CASSLQGARNYYGYTF
. | TRBD2 | TRBJ2-1 | TRBV3-1 | 14 | TGTGCCAGCAGCCAAGCCCCACTAGCGGGGGAGCAGTTCTTC | CASSQAPLAGEQFF
. | TRBD1 | TRBJ2-7 | TRBV28 | 13 | TGTGCCAGCACCATGCAGGGGGTCTACGAGCAGTACTTC | CASTMQGVYEQYF